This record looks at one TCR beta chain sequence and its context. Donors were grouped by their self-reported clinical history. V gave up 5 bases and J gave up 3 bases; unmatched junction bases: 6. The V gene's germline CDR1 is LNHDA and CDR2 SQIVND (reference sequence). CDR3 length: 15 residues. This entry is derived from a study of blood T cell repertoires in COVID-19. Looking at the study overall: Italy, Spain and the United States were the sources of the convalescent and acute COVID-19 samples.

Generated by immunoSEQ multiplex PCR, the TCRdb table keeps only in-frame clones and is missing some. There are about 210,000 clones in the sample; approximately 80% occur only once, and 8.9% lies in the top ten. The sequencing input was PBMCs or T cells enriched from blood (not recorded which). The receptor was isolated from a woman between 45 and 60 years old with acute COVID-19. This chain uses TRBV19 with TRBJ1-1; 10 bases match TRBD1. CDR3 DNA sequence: TGTGCCAGTAGTGCCCGCGACAGGGGGCACACTGAAGCTTTCTTT. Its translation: CASSARDRGHTEAFF.